A single sample is the source of the 21 T cell receptor beta chains below, sequenced in a study of identifying expanded T cells in peripheral blood. The assay was immunoSEQ multiplex PCR, and TCRdb's table has in-frame clones only and misses some. The table records around 50,000 clones, roughly 89% of them present only once. Input material: blood. Receptors originate from a person aged 18 to 70 in good health.

The CDR3 DNA is TGTGCCAGCTCACCAGCGGGCAGCGCGAACACTGAAGCTTTCTTT. This translates into CASSPAGSANTEAFF. The chain employs TRBV18 and TRBJ1-1, with D unclear. Trimming took off 2 bases at V and 1 base at J, with 11 bases between the two ends. Germline V lookup: CDR1 KGHSH, CDR2 LQKENI. The CDR3 extends over 15 amino acids.

This clone was detected only a few times. The V and J genes are TRBV11-2 and TRBJ2-7; possibly TRBD2 for D (6 bases). In germline, CDR1 is SGHAT, CDR2 FQNNGV. The CDR3 consists of 15 residues. Trimming stripped 5 bases from V and 6 bases from J, with 20 bases between. The CDR3 DNA follows: TGTGCCAGCAGCGCAAATAGCGGTCAAGGTTCCGAGCAGTACTTC. It encodes CASSANSGQGSEQYF.

CDR3 loop: CASSQDLGVGNQPQHF. CDR3 nucleotides: TGCGCCAGCAGCCAAGATCTCGGGGTGGGCAATCAGCCCCAGCATTTT. V gene TRBV4-3 combines with J gene TRBJ1-5, with unresolved D. Trimming took off 0 bases at V and 2 bases at J, with 11 bases between the two ends. Germline V lookup: CDR1 LGHNA, CDR2 YSLEER. The CDR3 is 16 amino acids.

This chain joins TRBV5-1 and TRBJ1-1; D gene unclear. Trimming left V 4 bases short and J 3 bases short, with 16 bases between. Germline V gene sequence: CDR1 SGHRS, CDR2 YFSETQ. The CDR3 sequence is 15 residues long. The CDR3 coding sequence is TGCGCCAGCAGCCTTCGCCCAAACGGGGACACTGAAGCTTTCTTT. It codes for CASSLRPNGDTEAFF.

The rearrangement uses TRBV4-2 and TRBJ2-5; 7 bases match TRBD2. Germline V lookup: CDR1 LGHNA, CDR2 YNFKEQ. CDR3 length: 15 residues. V shed 2 bases and J 2 bases; nucleotides not matched to a gene: 5. Written as DNA, the CDR3 is TGTGCCAGCAGCCAAATAGCAGCGGGACAAGAGACCCAGTACTTC. Its protein is CASSQIAAGQETQYF.

This clone has only a few counts. The chain carries TRBV19 and TRBJ1-5; possibly TRBD1 for D (5 bases). There are 15 residues in the CDR3. Germline values: CDR1 LNHDA, CDR2 SQIVND (reference sequence). Trimming took 1 base from V and 4 from J, leaving 11 bases between them. CDR3 amino acids: CASSIGRGRNQPQHF. CDR3 DNA sequence: TGTGCCAGTAGTATAGGGAGGGGCCGGAATCAGCCCCAGCATTTT.

This rearrangement joins TRBV5-1 to TRBJ1-2; D is possibly TRBD1 (6 bases). Per the germline V gene, CDR1 is SGHRS and CDR2 is YFSETQ. Trimming pared 6 bases from V and 6 bases from J, leaving 18 bases between. The CDR3 covers 14 residues. CDR3 residues: CASNRQASGDGYTF. CDR3 coding DNA: TGCGCCAGCAACAGACAGGCCTCAGGGGATGGCTACACCTTC.

This clone has only a few counts. The chain employs TRBV7-9 and TRBJ1-1; D is ambiguous. The germline gives CDR1 SEHNR, CDR2 FQNEAQ (reference sequence). The CDR3 extends over 12 amino acids. V was shortened by 4 bases and J by 3 bases, with 6 bases between the two germline ends. CDR3 residues: CASSSRDTEAFF. Written as DNA, the CDR3 is TGTGCCAGCAGCTCCCGGGACACTGAAGCTTTCTTT.

V gene TRBV29-1 combines with J gene TRBJ2-1; 14 nucleotides agree with TRBD2. In germline, CDR1 is SQVTM, CDR2 ANQGSEA. The length of the CDR3 is 15 residues. The V gene end was trimmed by 4 bases and the J gene end by 6 bases; junction bases not matched to a gene: 5. The CDR3 sequence is CSVAGTSGSGNEQFF. DNA of the CDR3: TGCAGCGTTGCGGGGACTAGCGGGAGTGGCAATGAGCAGTTCTTC.

This clone was observed a few times. This chain uses TRBV5-1 with TRBJ2-5, with TRBD1 matching over 8 bases. Germline assignment: CDR1 SGHRS and CDR2 YFSETQ. The CDR3 covers 15 residues. The trim removed 6 bases at V and 4 bases at J, leaving 11 bases unmatched. CDR3 sequence reads: CASNPFGQGGETQYF. CDR3 in DNA: TGCGCCAGCAACCCATTCGGACAGGGAGGAGAGACCCAGTACTTC.

The V call is TRBV11-2, the J call TRBJ2-2; no reliable D call. Germline CDR1 reads SGHAT; CDR2 reads FQNNGV. The germline V and J ends were trimmed by 1 base and 6 bases, with 12 bases remaining between them. The CDR3 length is 15 residues. The CDR3, as DNA: TGTGCCAGCAGCTTAGGTCTAGGGTCGGCCGGGGAGCTGTTTTTT. The encoded protein is CASSLGLGSAGELFF.

This clone was detected once. The gene calls are TRBV5-1 and TRBJ2-3; tentative D call: TRBD1 (6 bases). Germline CDR1 and CDR2: SGHRS and YFSETQ. The CDR3 covers 15 residues. The V end lost 3 bases, the J end lost 1 base, and 12 bases lay between the germline ends. The CDR3 spells CASSSRTEGTDTQYF. The CDR3 DNA reads as TGCGCCAGCAGCTCTAGGACAGAAGGCACAGATACGCAGTATTTT.

The chain recombines TRBV11-2 with TRBJ2-7; TRBD1 aligns across 7 bases. This CDR3 is 14 amino acids long. The germline gives CDR1 SGHAT, CDR2 FQNNGV. V lost 5 bases to trimming and J lost 2 bases; unmatched junction nucleotides: 6. CDR3 nucleotide sequence: TGTGCCAGCAGCCCCGGGCAGGGGGCCTACGAGCAGTACTTC. It encodes CASSPGQGAYEQYF. The complete variable domain, with remaining parts taken from reference TRBV11-2 and TRBJ2-7, reads EAGVAQSPRYKIIEKRQSVAFWCNPISGHATLYWYQQILGQGPKLLIQFQNNGVVDDSQLPKDRFSAERLKGVDSTLKIQPAKLEDSAVYLCASSPGQGAYEQYFGPGTRLTVT.

This clone has only a few counts. This sequence joins TRBV9 and TRBJ2-7, with 10 bases lining up with TRBD2. The CDR3 has 15 residues. Per germline, CDR1 SGDLS and CDR2 YYNGEE. Trimming removed 4 bases from V and 4 bases from J; junction bases left unmatched: 8. CDR3 residues: CASSLGAGGAYEQYF. The CDR3 DNA follows: TGTGCCAGCAGCCTGGGAGCGGGGGGGGCATACGAGCAGTACTTC.

This chain joins TRBV9 and TRBJ2-2; 8 nucleotides match TRBD1. Germline-derived CDR1 and CDR2 are SGDLS and YYNGEE. The CDR3 is made up of 18 amino acids. V was clipped by 0 bases and J by 1 base; unmatched bases: 8. Here the CDR3 DNA reads TGTGCCAGCAGCGTAGCCCGAACCGGGACAGGGAACACCGGGGAGCTGTTTTTT. Protein product: CASSVARTGTGNTGELFF.

The chain uses TRBV6-5 and TRBJ2-3; perhaps TRBD1 as D (5 bases). Germline CDR1 MNHEY, CDR2 SVGAGI. The CDR3 has 13 residues. The ends were cut back, 8 bases at V and 3 bases at J, with 12 bases in the middle. The CDR3 nucleotides read TGTGCCAGCGGAAACAGGTTTACAGATACGCAGTATTTT. Its translation is CASGNRFTDTQYF.

The chain has TRBV5-5 and TRBJ2-3; D is perhaps TRBD1 or TRBD2 (5 bases each). The CDR3 has 15 amino acids. The V end was cut by 2 bases, the J end by 4 bases, with 14 bases between. CDR1 is SGHKS, CDR2 YYEKEE, per germline (reference sequence). In DNA, the CDR3 is TGTGCCAGCAGCTTCTCGGTTTTGGGGGCAGATACGCAGTATTTT. Protein sequence: CASSFSVLGADTQYF.

V gene TRBV7-7 combines with J gene TRBJ2-5; 12 bases line up with TRBD2. CDR3 length: 14 residues. CDR1 is SSHAT, CDR2 FNYEAQ, per germline (reference sequence). After removal of 5 bases from V and 4 bases from J, the junction contained 2 bases not matched to a gene. CDR3 loop: CASSKGLAGETQYF. CDR3 coding DNA: TGTGCCAGCAGCAAGGGACTAGCGGGAGAGACCCAGTACTTC.

This clone was observed a single time. The chain has TRBV5-1 and TRBJ2-7; 8 bases are shared with TRBD1. This CDR3 is built from 14 residues. Germline V CDR1 and CDR2: SGHRS, YFSETQ. V gave up 4 bases and J gave up 5 bases; unmatched junction bases: 8. The DNA of the CDR3 is TGCGCCAGCAGCCGGACAGGGATGTTCGACGAGCAGTACTTC. As protein: CASSRTGMFDEQYF.

The V gene is TRBV5-1, the J gene TRBJ2-3; 10 bases are a match to TRBD1. CDR1 SGHRS and CDR2 YFSETQ come from the germline V gene. The CDR3 is 14 residues long. V shed 5 bases and J 4 bases; nucleotides not matched to a gene: 4. The CDR3: CASSQTGGADTQYF. The CDR3 DNA follows: TGCGCCAGCAGTCAGACAGGGGGCGCAGATACGCAGTATTTT.

The chain couples TRBV4-3 to TRBJ1-4; the D is unclear. Trimming removed 0 bases from V and 4 bases from J, with 12 bases in between. The CDR3 is 16 residues long. Germline CDR1 and CDR2: LGHNA and YSLEER. The CDR3 DNA is TGCGCCAGCAGCCAAGAAACCGGGGTTGGTAATGAAAAACTGTTTTTT. The encoded protein is CASSQETGVGNEKLFF.